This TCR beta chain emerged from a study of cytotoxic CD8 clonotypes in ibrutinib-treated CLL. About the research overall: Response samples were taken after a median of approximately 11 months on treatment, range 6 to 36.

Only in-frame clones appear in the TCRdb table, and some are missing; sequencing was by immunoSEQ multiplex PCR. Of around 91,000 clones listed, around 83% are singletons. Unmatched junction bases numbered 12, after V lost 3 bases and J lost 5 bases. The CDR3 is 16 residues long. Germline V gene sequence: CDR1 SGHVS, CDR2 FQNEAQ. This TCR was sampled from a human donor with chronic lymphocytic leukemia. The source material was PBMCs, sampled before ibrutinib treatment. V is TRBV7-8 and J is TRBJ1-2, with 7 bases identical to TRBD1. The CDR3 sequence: CASSLSGDRGIYGYTF. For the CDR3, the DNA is TGTGCCAGCAGCTTGAGTGGGGACAGAGGCATTTATGGCTACACCTTC. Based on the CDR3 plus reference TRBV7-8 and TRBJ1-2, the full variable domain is GAGVSQSPRYKVAKRGQDVALRCDPISGHVSLFWYQQALGQGPEFLTYFQNEAQLDKSGLPSDRFFAERPEGSVSTLKIQRTQQEDSAVYLCASSLSGDRGIYGYTFGSGTRLTVV.